A selection of T cell receptor beta chains follows, all from one sample in a study of regulatory dendritic cells for organ transplantation. These TCRs' antigens remain unknown. The assay was immunoSEQ multiplex PCR, and TCRdb's table has in-frame clones only and misses some. The sample comprises approximately 22,000 clones, roughly 85% of which are singletons, and nearly 0.7% rests with the top ten. Sequencing input: naive CD4+ T cells from blood cultured with regulatory dendritic cells. These receptors all stem from a human donor in good health. Both conserved end residues are part of each CDR3.

V gene	J gene	CDR3 protein
TRBV7-8	TRBJ2-7	CASSPDYEQYF
TRBV19	TRBJ1-1	CASSTMGKRGTEAFF
TRBV2	TRBJ2-2	CASTPRQANTGELFF
TRBV5-1	TRBJ2-1	CASSIEAMTSYNEQFF
TRBV27	TRBJ2-2	CAGKRDISTGELFF
TRBV6-1	TRBJ2-1	CASIDEQFF
TRBV9	TRBJ1-6	CASSVAPGQAPLHF
TRBV7-2	TRBJ2-5	CASSFGRGYSQETQYF
TRBV6-1	TRBJ2-7	CANFWRGSSSYEQYF
TRBV6-5	TRBJ2-3	CASSPWGLVTDTQYF